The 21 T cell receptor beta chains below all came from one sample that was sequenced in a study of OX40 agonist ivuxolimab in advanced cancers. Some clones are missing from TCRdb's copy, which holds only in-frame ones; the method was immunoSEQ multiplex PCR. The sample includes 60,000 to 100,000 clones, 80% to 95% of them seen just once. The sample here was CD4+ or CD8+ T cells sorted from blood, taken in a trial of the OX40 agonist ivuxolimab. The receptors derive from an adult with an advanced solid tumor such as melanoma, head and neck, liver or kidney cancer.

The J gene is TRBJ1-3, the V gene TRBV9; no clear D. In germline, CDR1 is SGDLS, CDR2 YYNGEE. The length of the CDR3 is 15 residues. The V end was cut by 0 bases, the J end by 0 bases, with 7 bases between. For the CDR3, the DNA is TGTGCCAGCAGCGTAGAACCAGGCTCTGGAAACACCATATATTTT. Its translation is CASSVEPGSGNTIYF.

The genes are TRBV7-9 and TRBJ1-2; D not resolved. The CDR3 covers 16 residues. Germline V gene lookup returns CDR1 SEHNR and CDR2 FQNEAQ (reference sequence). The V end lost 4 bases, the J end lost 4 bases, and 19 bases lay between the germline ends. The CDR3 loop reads CASSSTLEEYLYGYTF. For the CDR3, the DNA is TGTGCCAGCAGCTCCACCCTTGAGGAATACCTCTATGGCTACACCTTC.

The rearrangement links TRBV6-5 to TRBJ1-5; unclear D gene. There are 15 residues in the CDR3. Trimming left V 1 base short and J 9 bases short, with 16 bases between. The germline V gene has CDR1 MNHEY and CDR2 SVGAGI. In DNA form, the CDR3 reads TGTGCCAGCAGTTACTATCGGACCGAAGGTCTGCCCCAGCATTTT. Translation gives CASSYYRTEGLPQHF.

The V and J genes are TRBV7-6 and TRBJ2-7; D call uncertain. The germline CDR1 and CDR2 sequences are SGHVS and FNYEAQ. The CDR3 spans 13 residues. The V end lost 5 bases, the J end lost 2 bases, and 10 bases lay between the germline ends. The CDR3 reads CASSQRVAYEQYF. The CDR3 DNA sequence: TGTGCCAGCAGCCAAAGGGTAGCCTACGAGCAGTACTTC.

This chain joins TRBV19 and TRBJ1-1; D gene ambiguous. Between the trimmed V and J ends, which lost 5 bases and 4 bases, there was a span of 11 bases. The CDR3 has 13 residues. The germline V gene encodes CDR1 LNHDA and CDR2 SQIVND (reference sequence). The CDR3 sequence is CASSLGEGTEAFF. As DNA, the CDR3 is TGTGCCAGTAGTCTAGGCGAGGGCACTGAAGCTTTCTTT.

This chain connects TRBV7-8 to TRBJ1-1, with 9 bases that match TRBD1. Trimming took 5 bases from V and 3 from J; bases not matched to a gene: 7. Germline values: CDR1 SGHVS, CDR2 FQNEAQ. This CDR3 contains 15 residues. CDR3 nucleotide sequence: TGTGCCAGCAGCATCCTACAGGGGGCCTACACTGAAGCTTTCTTT. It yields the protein CASSILQGAYTEAFF.

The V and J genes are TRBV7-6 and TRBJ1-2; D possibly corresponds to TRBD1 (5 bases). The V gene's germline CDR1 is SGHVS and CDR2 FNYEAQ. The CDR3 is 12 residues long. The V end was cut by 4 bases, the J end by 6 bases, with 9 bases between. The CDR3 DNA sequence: TGTGCCAGCAGCTCTGACAGCAATGGCTACACCTTC. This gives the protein CASSSDSNGYTF.

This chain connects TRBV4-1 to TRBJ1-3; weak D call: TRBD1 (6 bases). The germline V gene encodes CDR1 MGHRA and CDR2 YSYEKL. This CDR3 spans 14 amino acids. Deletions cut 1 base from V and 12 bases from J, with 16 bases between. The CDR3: CASSQGGQGQVIYF. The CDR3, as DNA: TGCGCCAGCAGCCAAGGTGGTCAGGGACAAGTCATATATTTT.

CDR3: CASSPGEASWELNEQFF. The CDR3 DNA reads TGCGCCAGCAGCCCAGGCGAGGCTAGCTGGGAGCTCAATGAGCAGTTCTTC. The J gene is TRBJ2-1, the V gene TRBV4-3; D is perhaps TRBD2 (5 bases). This CDR3 spans 17 amino acids. V lost 4 bases, J lost 6 bases, and 22 bases lay in between. Germline V CDR1 and CDR2: LGHNA, YSLEER.

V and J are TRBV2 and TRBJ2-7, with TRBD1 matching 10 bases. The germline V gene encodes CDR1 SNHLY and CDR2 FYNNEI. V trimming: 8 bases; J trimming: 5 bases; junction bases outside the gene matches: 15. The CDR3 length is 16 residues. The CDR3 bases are TGTGCCAGCGGGGAAGGGACAGGGGTTGATTTAGACGAGCAGTACTTC. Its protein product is CASGEGTGVDLDEQYF.

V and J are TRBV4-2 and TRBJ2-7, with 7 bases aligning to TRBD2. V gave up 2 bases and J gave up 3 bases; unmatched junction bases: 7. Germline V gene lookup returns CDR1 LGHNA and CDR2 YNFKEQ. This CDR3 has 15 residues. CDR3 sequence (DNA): TGTGCCAGCAGCCAAATCCGGGACTACGGCTACGAGCAGTACTTC. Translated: CASSQIRDYGYEQYF.

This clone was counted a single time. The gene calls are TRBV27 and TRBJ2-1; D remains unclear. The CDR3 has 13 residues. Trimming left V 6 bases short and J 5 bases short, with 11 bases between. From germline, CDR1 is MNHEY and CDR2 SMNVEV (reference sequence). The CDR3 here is CASRVLGHNEQFF. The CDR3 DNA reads TGTGCCAGCAGGGTATTAGGCCACAATGAGCAGTTCTTC.

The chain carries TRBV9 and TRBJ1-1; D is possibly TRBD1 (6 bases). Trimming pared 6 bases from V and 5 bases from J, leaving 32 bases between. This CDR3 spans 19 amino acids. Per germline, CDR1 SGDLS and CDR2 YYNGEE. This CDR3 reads CASNALSGRKGGLVTEAFF. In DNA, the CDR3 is TGTGCCAGCAACGCTCTCTCGGGCAGGAAAGGGGGTCTCGTGACTGAAGCTTTCTTT. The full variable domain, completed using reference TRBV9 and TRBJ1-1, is DSGVTQTPKHLITATGQRVTLRCSPRSGDLSVYWYQQSLDQGLQFLIQYYNGEERAKGNILERFSAQQFPDLHSELNLSSLELGDSALYFCASNALSGRKGGLVTEAFFGQGTRLTVV.

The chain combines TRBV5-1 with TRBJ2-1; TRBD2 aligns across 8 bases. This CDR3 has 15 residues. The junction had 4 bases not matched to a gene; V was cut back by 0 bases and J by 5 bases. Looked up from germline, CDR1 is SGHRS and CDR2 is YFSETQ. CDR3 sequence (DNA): TGCGCCAGCAGCTTGGAAGCGGGGGAGAACAATGAGCAGTTCTTC. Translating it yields CASSLEAGENNEQFF.

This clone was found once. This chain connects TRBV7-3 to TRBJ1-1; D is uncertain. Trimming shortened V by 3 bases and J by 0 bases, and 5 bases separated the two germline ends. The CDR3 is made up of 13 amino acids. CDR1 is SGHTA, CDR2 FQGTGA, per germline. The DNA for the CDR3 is TGTGCCAGCAGCTTTGGCCTGAACACTGAAGCTTTCTTT. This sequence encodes CASSFGLNTEAFF.

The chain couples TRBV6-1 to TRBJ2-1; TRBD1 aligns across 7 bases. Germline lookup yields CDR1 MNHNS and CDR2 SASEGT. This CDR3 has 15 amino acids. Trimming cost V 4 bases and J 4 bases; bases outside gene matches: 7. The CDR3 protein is CASSARQGVYNEQFF. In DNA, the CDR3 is TGTGCCAGCAGTGCCCGACAGGGAGTGTACAATGAGCAGTTCTTC.

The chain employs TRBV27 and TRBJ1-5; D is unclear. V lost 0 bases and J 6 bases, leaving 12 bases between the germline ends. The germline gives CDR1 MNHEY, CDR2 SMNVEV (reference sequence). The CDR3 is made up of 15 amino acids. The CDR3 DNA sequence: TGTGCCAGCAGTTTATCCCGGGGTGGAGGTCAGCCCCAGCATTTT. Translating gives CASSLSRGGGQPQHF.

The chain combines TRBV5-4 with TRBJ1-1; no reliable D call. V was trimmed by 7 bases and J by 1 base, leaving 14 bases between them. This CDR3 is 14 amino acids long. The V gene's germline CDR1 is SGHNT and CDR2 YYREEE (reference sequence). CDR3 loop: CASGYGKQNTEAFF. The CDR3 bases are TGTGCCAGCGGGTACGGGAAACAGAACACTGAAGCTTTCTTT.

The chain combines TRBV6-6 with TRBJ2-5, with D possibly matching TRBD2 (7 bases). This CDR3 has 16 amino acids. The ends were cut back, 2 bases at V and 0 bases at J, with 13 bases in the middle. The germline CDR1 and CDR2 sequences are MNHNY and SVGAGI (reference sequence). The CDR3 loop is CASSYPWGGHQETQYF. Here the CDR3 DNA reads TGTGCCAGCAGTTACCCCTGGGGGGGCCACCAAGAGACCCAGTACTTC.

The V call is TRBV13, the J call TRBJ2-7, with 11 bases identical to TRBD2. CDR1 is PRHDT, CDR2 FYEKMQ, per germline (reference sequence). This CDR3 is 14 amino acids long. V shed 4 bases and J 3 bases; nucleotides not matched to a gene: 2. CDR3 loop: CASSSTSGDYEQYF. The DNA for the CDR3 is TGTGCCAGCAGCTCGACTAGCGGGGACTACGAGCAGTACTTC.

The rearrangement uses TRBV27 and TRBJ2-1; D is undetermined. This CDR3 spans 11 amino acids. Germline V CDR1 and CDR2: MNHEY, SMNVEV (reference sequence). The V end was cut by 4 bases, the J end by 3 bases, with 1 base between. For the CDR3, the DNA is TGTGCCAGCAGTTACTACAATGAGCAGTTCTTC. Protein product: CASSYYNEQFF.